A selection of T cell receptor beta chains follows, all from one sample in a study of T cell clonotyping in hematopoietic cell transplantation. Libraries were prepared by immunoSEQ multiplex PCR; TCRdb keeps only in-frame clonotypes and omits some of them. The repertoire holds 6,000 to 9,500 clones, approximately 92% seen once, with about 4.8% in the top ten. The material was PBMCs, obtained 180 days after allogeneic stem cell transplant. Receptor source: a female patient aged 50 to 65 who had an allogeneic stem cell transplant from an unrelated donor, so the T cells may come from the graft donor. Some clones in this sample may be carry-over from other donors' samples. Each CDR3 is given with its conserved first and last residue. A D gene is named only where the DNA matches it firmly. Only part of the rows carry a size: once, few, many, or a class if the clone is expanded.

CDR3: CAWSVQSLRGIQYF
DNA: TGTGCCTGGAGTGTACAATCCTTACGGGGCATTCAGTACTTC
size: .
J: TRBJ2-4
D: .
V: TRBV30

CDR3: CASSLAASGGTDTQYF
DNA: TGCGCCAGCAGCTTGGCGGCTAGCGGGGGCACAGATACGCAGTATTTT
size: .
J: TRBJ2-3
D: TRBD2
V: TRBV5-1

CDR3: CASSMQAGGPYEQYF
DNA: TGTGCCAGCAGCATGCAAGCGGGAGGGCCGTACGAGCAGTACTTC
size: .
J: TRBJ2-7
D: TRBD2
V: TRBV9

CDR3: CASSPGQGQSTDTQYF
DNA: TGTGCCAGCAGCCCCGGACAGGGTCAAAGTACAGATACGCAGTATTTT
size: .
J: TRBJ2-3
D: TRBD1
V: TRBV11-3

CDR3: CASGRGSTDTQYF
DNA: TGTGCCAGCGGGCGGGGTAGCACAGATACGCAGTATTTT
size: .
J: TRBJ2-3
D: .
V: TRBV7-9

CDR3: CASSPVAGSGQPQHF
DNA: TGTGCCAGCTCACCAGTCGCTGGGTCTGGTCAGCCCCAGCATTTT
size: once
J: TRBJ1-5
D: .
V: TRBV18

CDR3: CASSPDNQETQYF
DNA: TGTGCTAGCAGTCCCGACAATCAAGAGACCCAGTACTTC
size: .
J: TRBJ2-5
D: .
V: TRBV7-7

CDR3: CSVWTGGGYTF
DNA: TGCAGCGTATGGACAGGGGGAGGCTACACCTTC
size: .
J: TRBJ1-2
D: TRBD1
V: TRBV29-1

CDR3: CASSLNRGGRETQYF
DNA: TGCGCCAGCAGCTTGAATCGGGGGGGCCGAGAGACCCAGTACTTC
size: .
J: TRBJ2-5
D: TRBD2
V: TRBV5-1

CDR3: CASSERGRSSYNSPLHF
DNA: TGTGCCAGCAGTGAACGGGGCCGTAGCTCCTATAATTCACCCCTCCACTTT
size: .
J: TRBJ1-6
D: .
V: TRBV6-1

CDR3: CASSSSGGSTDTQYF
DNA: TGCGCCAGCAGCTCTAGCGGGGGAAGCACAGATACGCAGTATTTT
size: .
J: TRBJ2-3
D: TRBD2
V: TRBV5-1

CDR3: CASGTGGQQPQHF
DNA: TGTGCCAGTGGGACAGGGGGACAACAGCCCCAGCATTTT
size: .
J: TRBJ1-5
D: TRBD1
V: TRBV7-2

CDR3: CASRPGAQETQYF
DNA: TGTGCCAGCAGGCCGGGGGCCCAAGAGACCCAGTACTTC
size: .
J: TRBJ2-5
D: .
V: TRBV6-6

CDR3: CASSPQVRANEKLFF
DNA: TGTGCCAGCAGTCCTCAGGTTCGGGCTAATGAAAAACTGTTTTTT
size: .
J: TRBJ1-4
D: .
V: TRBV6-5

CDR3: CASSPNGGDQPQHF
DNA: TGTGCCAGCAGTCCGAATGGAGGCGATCAGCCCCAGCATTTT
size: .
J: TRBJ1-5
D: .
V: TRBV6-1

CDR3: CAWTIRLSGMGGYTF
DNA: TGTGCCTGGACCATAAGACTTTCAGGGATGGGAGGCTACACCTTC
size: .
J: TRBJ1-2
D: .
V: TRBV30

CDR3: CASSRDTGELFF
DNA: TGCGCCAGCAGCCGAGACACCGGGGAGCTGTTTTTT
size: medium-sized
J: TRBJ2-2
D: .
V: TRBV4-1